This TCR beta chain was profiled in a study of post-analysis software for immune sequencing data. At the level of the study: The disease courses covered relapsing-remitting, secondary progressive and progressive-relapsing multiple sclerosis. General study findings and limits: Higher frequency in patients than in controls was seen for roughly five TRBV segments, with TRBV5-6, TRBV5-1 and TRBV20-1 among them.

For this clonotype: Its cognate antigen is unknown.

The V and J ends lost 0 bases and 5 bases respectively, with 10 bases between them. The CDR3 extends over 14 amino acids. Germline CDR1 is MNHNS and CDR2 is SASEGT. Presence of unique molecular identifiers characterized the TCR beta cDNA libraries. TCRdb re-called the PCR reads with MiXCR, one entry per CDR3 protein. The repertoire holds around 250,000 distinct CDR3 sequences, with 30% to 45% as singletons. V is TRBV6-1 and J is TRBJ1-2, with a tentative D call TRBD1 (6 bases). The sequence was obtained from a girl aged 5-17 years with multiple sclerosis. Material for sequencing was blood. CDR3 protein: CASSEAGTPYGYTF. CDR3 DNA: TGTGCCAGCAGTGAAGCGGGGACACCTTATGGCTACACCTTC.